This TCR beta chain was identified in a study of CD8 T cells in ankylosing spondylitis. Worth noting for this clonotype: Its antigen is currently unknown.

Each CDR3 protein is one row after TCRdb ran MiXCR on the 5' RACE reads. The profile shows 350,000 to 450,000 distinct CDR3 sequences, about 24% of them singletons. Study results and caveats: It appeared that ankylosing spondylitis blood was characterized by a TCR beta motif of 8 or 9 highly homologous variants.

The germline V gene encodes CDR1 LNHDA and CDR2 SQIVND (reference sequence). Trimming at V came to 5 bases and at J to 2 bases, leaving 7 bases not matched to a gene. The CDR3 covers 17 residues. This chain connects TRBV19 to TRBJ2-1, with 12 bases aligning to TRBD2. This sequence was found in a male donor with ankylosing spondylitis. Sequencing was performed on blood, either unsorted or a sorted T cell fraction (not recorded which). This CDR3 is CASSLLAGGNAYNEQFF. The CDR3 nucleotides read TGTGCCAGTAGTCTACTAGCGGGAGGTAATGCCTACAATGAGCAGTTCTTC.